This T cell receptor (beta chain) was sequenced for a study of T cell responses to AZD1222 COVID-19 vaccine. Regarding the study as a whole: Nearly half of spike-specific TCRs reportedly go after variant regions that carry no mutations. Spike-wide vaccine-associated CD4 TCRs dominated at 160-218 and 743-854. Repertoires were collected only later (after the peak T cell response had occurred).

The CDR3 has 15 amino acids. Trimming cost V 1 base and J 6 bases, with 10 bases left between them. Germline assignment: CDR1 SGHDN and CDR2 FVKESK. Profiling relied on immunoSEQ multiplex PCR, and the TCRdb table lists in-frame clones only, not all of them. This sample has 130,000 to 150,000 clones, with around four fifths found just once. Details on this clone: Its target is not known.

V gene TRBV14 combines with J gene TRBJ1-6; the D is unclear. This clonotype was sampled from an adult in good health. The starting material was peripheral blood, obtained on day 0 of MenACWY control vaccination. The CDR3 bases are TGTGCCAGCAGCCAAGCGGCAGGATCTAATTCACCCCTCCACTTT. This gives the protein CASSQAAGSNSPLHF. Together with reference TRBV14 and TRBJ1-6, the CDR3 gives the full variable domain: EAGVTQFPSHSVIEKGQTVTLRCDPISGHDNLYWYRRVMGKEIKFLLHFVKESKQDESGMPNNRFLAERTGGTYSTLKVQPAELEDSGVYFCASSQAAGSNSPLHFGNGTRLTVT.